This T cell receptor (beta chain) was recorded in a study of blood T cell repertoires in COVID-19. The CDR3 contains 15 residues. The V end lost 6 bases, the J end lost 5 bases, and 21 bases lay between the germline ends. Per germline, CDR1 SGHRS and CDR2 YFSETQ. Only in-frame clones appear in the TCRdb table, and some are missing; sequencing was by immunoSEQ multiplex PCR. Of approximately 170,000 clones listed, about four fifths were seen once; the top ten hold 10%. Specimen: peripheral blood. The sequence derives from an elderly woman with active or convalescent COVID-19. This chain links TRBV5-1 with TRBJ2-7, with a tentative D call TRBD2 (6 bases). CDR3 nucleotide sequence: TGCGCCAGCAACCCGGGAGCTCCGGGGTTGAACGAGCAGTACTTC. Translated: CASNPGAPGLNEQYF.